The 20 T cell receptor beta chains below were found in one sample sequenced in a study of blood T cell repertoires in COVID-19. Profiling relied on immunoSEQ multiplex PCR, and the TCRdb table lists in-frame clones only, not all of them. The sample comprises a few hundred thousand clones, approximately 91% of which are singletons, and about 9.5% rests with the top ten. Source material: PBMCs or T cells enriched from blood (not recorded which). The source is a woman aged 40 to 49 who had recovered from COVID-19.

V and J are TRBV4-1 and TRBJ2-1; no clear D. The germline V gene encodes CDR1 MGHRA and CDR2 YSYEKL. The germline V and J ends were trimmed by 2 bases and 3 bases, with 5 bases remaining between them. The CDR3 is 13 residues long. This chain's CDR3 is CASSQSFYNEQFF. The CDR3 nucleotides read TGCGCCAGCAGCCAATCCTTCTACAATGAGCAGTTCTTC.

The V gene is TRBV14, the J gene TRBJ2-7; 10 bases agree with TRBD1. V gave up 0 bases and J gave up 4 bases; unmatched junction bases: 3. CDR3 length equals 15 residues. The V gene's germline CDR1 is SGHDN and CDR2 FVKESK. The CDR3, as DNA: TGTGCCAGCAGCCAAGAGTGGGACAGGGGTTACGAGCAGTACTTC. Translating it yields CASSQEWDRGYEQYF.

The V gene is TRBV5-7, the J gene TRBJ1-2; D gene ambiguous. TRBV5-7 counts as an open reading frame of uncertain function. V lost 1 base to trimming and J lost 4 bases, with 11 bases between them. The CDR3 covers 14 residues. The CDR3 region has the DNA TGTGCCAGCAGCTTGAGGGAGATTATCTATGGCTACACCTTC. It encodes CASSLREIIYGYTF.

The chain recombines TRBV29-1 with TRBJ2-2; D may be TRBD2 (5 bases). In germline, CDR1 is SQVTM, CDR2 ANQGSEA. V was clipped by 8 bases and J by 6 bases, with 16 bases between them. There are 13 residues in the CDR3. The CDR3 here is CSTLPLGAGELFF. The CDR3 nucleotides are TGCAGCACCCTCCCCTTGGGAGCCGGGGAGCTGTTTTTT.

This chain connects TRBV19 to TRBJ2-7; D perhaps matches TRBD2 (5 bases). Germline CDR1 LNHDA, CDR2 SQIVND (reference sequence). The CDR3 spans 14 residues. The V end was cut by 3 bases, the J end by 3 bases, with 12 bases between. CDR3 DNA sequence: TGTGCCAGTAGTATCGGCGAGGGATACTACGAGCAGTACTTC. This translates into CASSIGEGYYEQYF.

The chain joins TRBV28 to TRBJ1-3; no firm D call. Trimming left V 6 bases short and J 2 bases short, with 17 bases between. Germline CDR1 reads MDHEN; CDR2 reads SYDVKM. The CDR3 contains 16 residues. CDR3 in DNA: TGTGCCAGCAGGACTTGGAGCCCCGGAGCTGGAAACACCATATATTTT. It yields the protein CASRTWSPGAGNTIYF.

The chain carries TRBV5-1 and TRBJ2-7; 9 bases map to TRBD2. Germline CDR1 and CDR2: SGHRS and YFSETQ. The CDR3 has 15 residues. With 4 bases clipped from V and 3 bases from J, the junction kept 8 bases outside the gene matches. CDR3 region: CASSLGAGGVYEQYF. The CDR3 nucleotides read TGCGCCAGCAGCCTGGGGGCGGGAGGGGTCTACGAGCAGTACTTC.

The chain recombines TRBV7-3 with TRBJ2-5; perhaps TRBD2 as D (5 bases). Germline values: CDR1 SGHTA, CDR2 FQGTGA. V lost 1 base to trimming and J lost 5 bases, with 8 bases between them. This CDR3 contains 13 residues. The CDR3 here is CASSLMAGETQYF. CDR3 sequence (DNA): TGTGCCAGCAGCTTAATGGCGGGTGAGACCCAGTACTTC.

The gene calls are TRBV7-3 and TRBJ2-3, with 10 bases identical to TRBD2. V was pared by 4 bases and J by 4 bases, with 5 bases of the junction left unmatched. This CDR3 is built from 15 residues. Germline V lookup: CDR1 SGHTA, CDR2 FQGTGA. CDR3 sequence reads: CASSSSGSFADTQYF. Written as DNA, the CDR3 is TGTGCCAGCAGCTCTAGCGGGAGCTTCGCAGATACGCAGTATTTT.

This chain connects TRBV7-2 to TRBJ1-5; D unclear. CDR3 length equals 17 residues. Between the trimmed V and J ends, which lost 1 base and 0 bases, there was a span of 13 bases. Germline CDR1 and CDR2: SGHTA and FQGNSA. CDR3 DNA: TGTGCCAGCAGCTTAGGAGGGTACGAGCTTAGCAATCAGCCCCAGCATTTT. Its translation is CASSLGGYELSNQPQHF.

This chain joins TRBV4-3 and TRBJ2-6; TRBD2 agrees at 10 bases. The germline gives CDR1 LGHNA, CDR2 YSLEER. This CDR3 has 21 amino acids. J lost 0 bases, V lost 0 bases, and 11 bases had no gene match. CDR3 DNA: TGCGCCAGCAGCCAAGACCCCATGGGACTAGCGACCAGCTCTGGGGCCAACGTCCTGACTTTC. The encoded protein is CASSQDPMGLATSSGANVLTF.

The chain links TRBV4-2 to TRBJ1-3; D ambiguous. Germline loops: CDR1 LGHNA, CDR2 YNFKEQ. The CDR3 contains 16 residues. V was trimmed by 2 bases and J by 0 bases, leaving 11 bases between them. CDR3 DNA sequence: TGTGCCAGCAGCCAAACTAACCGGTACTCTGGAAACACCATATATTTT. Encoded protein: CASSQTNRYSGNTIYF.

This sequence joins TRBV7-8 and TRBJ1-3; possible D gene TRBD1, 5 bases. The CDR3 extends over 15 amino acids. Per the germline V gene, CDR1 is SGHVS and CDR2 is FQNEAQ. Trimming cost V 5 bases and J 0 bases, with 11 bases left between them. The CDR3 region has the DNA TGTGCCAGCAGCCCCGGGGGGAACTCTGGAAACACCATATATTTT. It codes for CASSPGGNSGNTIYF.

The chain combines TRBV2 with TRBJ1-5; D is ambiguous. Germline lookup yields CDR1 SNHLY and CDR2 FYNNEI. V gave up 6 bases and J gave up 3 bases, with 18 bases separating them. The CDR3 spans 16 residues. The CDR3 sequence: CASSDAVRGNNQPQHF. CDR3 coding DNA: TGTGCCAGCAGCGATGCGGTTCGGGGAAACAATCAGCCCCAGCATTTT. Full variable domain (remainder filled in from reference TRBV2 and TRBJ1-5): EPEVTQTPSHQVTQMGQEVILRCVPISNHLYFYWYRQILGQKVEFLVSFYNNEISEKSEIFDDQFSVERPDGSNFTLKIRSTKLEDSAMYFCASSDAVRGNNQPQHFGDGTRLSIL.

CDR3 amino acids: CATSLRTGLVYEQYF. The CDR3 DNA sequence: TGTGCCACCAGCCTGCGAACAGGGCTGGTATACGAGCAGTACTTC. The chain employs TRBV15 and TRBJ2-7, with D possibly being TRBD1 (6 bases). Germline V gives CDR1 LNHNV, CDR2 YYDKDF (reference sequence). This CDR3 is built from 15 residues. Trimming removed 5 bases from V and 4 bases from J, with 18 bases in between.

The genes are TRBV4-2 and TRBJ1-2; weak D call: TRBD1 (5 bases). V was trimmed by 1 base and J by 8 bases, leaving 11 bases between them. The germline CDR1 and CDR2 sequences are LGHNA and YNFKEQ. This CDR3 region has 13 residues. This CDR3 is CASSQVRSGGYTF. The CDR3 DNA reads TGTGCCAGCAGCCAAGTGCGCTCAGGGGGCTACACCTTC.

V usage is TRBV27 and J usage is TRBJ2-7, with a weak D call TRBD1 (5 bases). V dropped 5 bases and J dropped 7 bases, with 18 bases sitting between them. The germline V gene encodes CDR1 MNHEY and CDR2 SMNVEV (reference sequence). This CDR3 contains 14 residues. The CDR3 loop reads CASSPRLTAVEQYF. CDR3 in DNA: TGTGCCAGCAGTCCTCGTCTGACAGCCGTGGAGCAGTACTTC.

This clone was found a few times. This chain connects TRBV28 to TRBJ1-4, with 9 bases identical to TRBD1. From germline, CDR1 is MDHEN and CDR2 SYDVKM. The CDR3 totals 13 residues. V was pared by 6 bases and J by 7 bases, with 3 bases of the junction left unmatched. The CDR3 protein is CASSSGQGEKLFF. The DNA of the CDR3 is TGTGCCAGCAGCTCGGGACAGGGTGAAAAACTGTTTTTT.

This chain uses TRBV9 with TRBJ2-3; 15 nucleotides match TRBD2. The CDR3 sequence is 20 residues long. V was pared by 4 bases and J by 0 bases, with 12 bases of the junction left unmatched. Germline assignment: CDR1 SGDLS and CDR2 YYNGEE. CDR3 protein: CASSPEGLAGGPFSTDTQYF. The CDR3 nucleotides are TGTGCCAGCAGCCCAGAGGGACTAGCGGGGGGCCCCTTTAGCACAGATACGCAGTATTTT.

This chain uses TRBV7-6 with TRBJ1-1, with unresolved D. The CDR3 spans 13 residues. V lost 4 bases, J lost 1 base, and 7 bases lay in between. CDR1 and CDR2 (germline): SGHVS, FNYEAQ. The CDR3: CASSSGKNTEAFF. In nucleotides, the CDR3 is TGTGCCAGCAGCTCCGGTAAGAACACTGAAGCTTTCTTT.